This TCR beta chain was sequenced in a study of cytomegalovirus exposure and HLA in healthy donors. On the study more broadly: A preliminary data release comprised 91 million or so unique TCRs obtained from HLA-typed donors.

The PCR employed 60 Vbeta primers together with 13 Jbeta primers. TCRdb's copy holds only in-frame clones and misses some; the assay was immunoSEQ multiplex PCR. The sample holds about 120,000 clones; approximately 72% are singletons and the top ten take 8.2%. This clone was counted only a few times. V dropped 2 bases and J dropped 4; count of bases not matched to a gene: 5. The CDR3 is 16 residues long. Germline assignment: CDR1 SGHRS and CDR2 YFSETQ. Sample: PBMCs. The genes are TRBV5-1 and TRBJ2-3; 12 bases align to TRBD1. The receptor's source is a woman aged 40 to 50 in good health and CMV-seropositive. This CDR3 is CASSFDGTGGADTQYF. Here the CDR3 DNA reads TGCGCCAGCAGCTTCGACGGGACAGGGGGCGCAGATACGCAGTATTTT. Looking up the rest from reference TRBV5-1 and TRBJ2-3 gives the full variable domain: KAGVTQTPRYLIKTRGQQVTLSCSPISGHRSVSWYQQTPGQGLQFLFEYFSETQRNKGNFPGRFSGRQFSNSRSEMNVSTLELGDSALYLCASSFDGTGGADTQYFGPGTRLTVL.